This T cell receptor beta chain comes out of a study of cytomegalovirus exposure and HLA in healthy donors (dated by TCRdb to between 2016 and 2019). Background on the whole study: An earlier analysis of several hundred of the donors reported 276 Gb of sequence data and 95 million to 140 million unique TCR beta sequences obtained from 150 million to 200 million T cells. An early release that covered roughly 600 HLA-typed donors contained approximately 300 gigabases of sequencing data and 70 million to 100 million unique TCR sequences. Of the roughly 390 genotyped donors, over 70% fell in the genetic ancestry cluster associated with self-reported Caucasian donors. The aim of the study was to test whether cataloging public T cell receptors could identify signatures of past pathogen exposure. The T cell repertoires of under 700 subjects were profiled by immunosequencing and related to cytomegalovirus serostatus. In addition to the first cohort of approximately 670 subjects, a separate validation cohort of approximately 120 different subjects was used. High-throughput TCR immunosequencing, statistical association of individual TCRs with disease status, and machine learning were combined to predict cytomegalovirus infection status. A later analysis re-analyzed previously published TCR beta repertoires from 666 donors and added high-resolution HLA genotyping to study TCR occurrence patterns. Rather than drawing on any new phenotypic data, the later analysis identified candidate immune exposures from TCR beta sequences and the way those sequences occurred across donors. An earlier analysis of 587 of the donors used high-throughput TCR beta sequencing to judge whether each TCR beta V gene segment behaved as functional or pseudogenic. Alongside the repertoire data, information on donor age, sex, ethnicity and CMV serostatus was compiled. In a later genetic analysis, genome-wide SNP genotypes for 398 of the 666 donors were used, and that subset was treated as a discovery cohort. All discovery cohort repertoires had been generated on a single sequencing platform. Both class I and class II loci were covered by HLA typing, at four-digit resolution. The number of typed donors differed by locus: roughly 629-630 for A, B, C, DRB1 and DQB1; approximately 540 for DQA1; 606 for DPA1; and 400 to 480 for DPB1. Several DR-DQ haplotypes were treated as single units for association and clustering because of strong linkage in the cohort. On average, about 240,000 unique TCR beta nucleotide sequences were sequenced per donor among 398 genotyped donors of the cohort, with approximately 18% of those sequences being non-productive. General findings and caveats noted by the study authors: In a later analysis, HLA-associated TCR beta chains showed more clonal expansion and lower generation probabilities than non-associated chains that were equally common. A later analysis found that TCR association rates varied across HLA loci, with DRB1 alleles showing the most associated TCRs and HLA-C alleles the fewest. Roughly uniform sequencing depth across donors was assumed in presence/absence analyses, although this assumption may not hold. Immune exposure information for the cohort was limited to CMV serostatus. While some public TCRs were present in many individuals, most TCR sequences turned up only very rarely across donors. The study gave a list of more than 150 TCR beta chains associated with cytomegalovirus. In vitro tests confirmed that a few of the cytomegalovirus-associated TCR beta chains recognize cytomegalovirus antigens. A later analysis reported that several top co-occurrence clusters appeared linked to parvovirus B19, influenza, CMV and Epstein-Barr virus. Correlated functional status among segregating V segments might be attributable to linkage disequilibrium, but an unknown experimental factor could not be ruled out. HLA typing was unavailable for some donors at each locus, so association tests used only the typed subset. A further reported finding was that TCR beta sequences accurately predicted the HLA-A and HLA-B alleles for most subjects in the first cohort. In a later genetic analysis, a missense DCLRE1C variant was associated with V-gene and J-gene trimming of TCR beta chains, and the association was replicated in an independent cohort. A group of highly shared sequence variants was considered likely to be a technical artifact of the sequencing pipeline. The authors suggested that the approach could potentially be generalized to other disease states and immunological phenotypes. Strong co-occurrence of HLA alleles, especially DR and DQ, made assigning TCR associations to individual alleles difficult. A later analysis associated about 16,000 TCR beta sequences with specific HLA alleles at a false discovery rate of 0.05. In both the original and validation cohorts, the classifier was reported to diagnose cytomegalovirus status with high specificity and sensitivity. Because counts were too low, approximately 18 rarely observed V segments, including chromosome 9 orphons, were excluded from the earlier analysis of several hundred of the donors. A later genetic analysis reported fewer N-insertions in productive TCRs among donors in an Asian-associated ancestry cluster than the roughly 700-donor mean. In a later analysis, most CMV-associated TCR beta chains were found to appear HLA-restricted, with HLA associations seemingly driven largely by CMV exposure. In an earlier analysis of approximately 590 of the donors, most TCR beta V segments were observed in productive rearrangements about 90% or about 30% of the time, broadly matching IMGT annotations. Only TCR beta chains were sequenced in this cohort, and the absence of alpha or paired-chain data limited detectable features.

The cohort was made up of roughly 670 healthy bone marrow donors. Cohort members were all nominally healthy when sampled, although unrecorded immune exposures were likely present. The donor tested CMV seropositive and was one of the 289 seropositive cohort members. Every donor gave a peripheral blood sample, and the peripheral blood mononuclear cells from that sample were used for TCR beta sequencing. The Qiagen DNeasy Blood Extraction Kit was used to extract genomic DNA from the blood cell samples. A word on this clone: Its target antigen remains unknown. The DNA is left out, because the CDR3 cannot be placed on it with certainty; the CDR3 is given as TCRdb lists it.

The library was generated by the immunoSEQ multiplex PCR assay. A mixture of 60 forward primers for TCR Vbeta segments and 13 reverse primers for TCR Jbeta segments was used in the multiplex PCR. A multiplex PCR assay on genomic DNA amplified the CDR3 region of rearranged TCR beta genes. The Illumina HiSeq System was used to sequence the amplified TCR beta libraries as 87-base-pair reads. For the original study's pipeline: A later analysis counted 65 million to 90 million unique TCR beta chains across the approximately 700 repertoires, and 10 million to 11 million of these chains were shared by at least two donors. Raw reads were error-corrected and collapsed into unique sequences with a nearest-neighbor algorithm that merged closely related sequences to remove PCR and sequencing errors. To assign V, D and J gene segments, CDR3 sequences were aligned to IMGT reference sequences. For a sequence to be retained, a match of at least six nucleotides was required to both a V gene segment and a J gene segment. A rearrangement counted as productive if the CDR3 had no stop codons and remained in frame with V and J, and every other rearrangement counted as non-productive. Following IMGT convention, CDR3 was defined as the stretch from the second conserved V-encoded cysteine to the conserved J-encoded phenylalanine. Sequences without an unambiguous match to a single V gene segment were excluded from the earlier analysis of about 630 of the donors. An earlier analysis of several hundred of the donors called V segments functional above 56.7% productive rearrangements and segregating when the between-donor standard deviation exceeded 5%. A statistical classification framework was built to diagnose cytomegalovirus status from the catalog of TCR beta chain sequences. In a later analysis, TCR nucleotide sequences were compared against IMGT/GENE-DB human TR gene sequences so that V and J genes could be assigned. In a later analysis, CDR3 sequences and most-parsimonious VDJ recombination scenarios were assigned using the TCRdist pipeline. In a later analysis, each TCR beta chain was defined by its CDR3 amino acid sequence together with its V-gene family, and reads without a unique V-gene family were excluded. As a way to deal with suspected cross-contamination and a sequencing artifact, a later analysis dropped hundreds of nucleotide sequences that were highly shared and had low generation probability. In a later analysis, a clonal expansion index for each public chain was calculated from normalized within-repertoire ranks of inferred template counts. In a later analysis, generation probabilities were computed using a VDJ recombination model fitted to out-of-frame rearrangements, and the results were checked against IGoR. Hypergeometric tests were used in a later analysis to score TCR-TCR, TCR-HLA and TCR-CMV co-occurrence, with a repertoire-size bias correction applied to the TCR pairs. In a later analysis, false discovery rates were estimated by permuting HLA or CMV assignments 20 times. In a later analysis, co-occurring TCRs were grouped with DBSCAN, and TCRdist sequence similarity was added when clustering was performed within HLA-allele-positive subsets. Repertoires with fewer than 30,000 or more than 120,000 public chains, plus five repertoires with anomalous nucleotide sharing, were excluded from co-occurrence clustering. The source is immuneACCESS, and TCRdb retained only in-frame sequences with V and J called. Part of the clones is not carried over; for the studies checked, unresolved V genes explain less than half of this, and the remainder is unexplained. V and J calls and clone size come straight from that table; D and trimming were deduced from the DNA. A total of 270,000 or so clones appear in this sample, just over 85% of them only once. 4% of the sample belongs to the ten largest clones.

The clonotype comes from a man aged 35 to 55 in good health and CMV-seropositive. The source material was PBMCs.

The CDR3 corresponds to CASSFGQGASRPEYF. This sequence uses TRBV7-9 and TRBJ2-7; the table's D call, TRBD1, was not checked against the DNA. The CDR3 runs 15 amino acids, cysteine and phenylalanine included. According to the germline V gene (reference sequence), CDR1 reads SEHNR and CDR2 reads FQNEAQ.